The present TCR beta chain was sequenced within a study of control samples from healthy donors and cancer patients. The assay was immunoSEQ multiplex PCR, and TCRdb's table has in-frame clones only and misses some. The profile shows 400,000 to 500,000 clones, 75% to 95% of them singletons. There are 16 residues in the CDR3. V shed 1 base and J 4 bases; nucleotides not matched to a gene: 7. Germline V lookup: CDR1 LNHDA, CDR2 SQIVND (reference sequence). Sequenced material: PBMCs. This clonotype was sampled from a man aged 40-55 years with head and neck cancer. This chain links TRBV19 with TRBJ2-7; 10 nucleotides match TRBD1. CDR3 loop: CASSIGGQGRRYEQYF. In DNA, the CDR3 is TGTGCCAGTAGTATAGGGGGACAGGGGCGTCGGTACGAGCAGTACTTC.